This paragraph reports one TCR beta chain. No cognate antigen has been identified for it. This entry is derived from a study of cytomegalovirus exposure and HLA in healthy donors (dated by TCRdb to 2016 to 2017). Background for the entire study: An earlier analysis of approximately 550 of the donors reported 250 to 300 Gb of sequence data and 120 million or so unique TCR beta sequences from about 179 million T cells. Across some 400 genotyped donors of the cohort, an average of roughly 230,000 unique TCR beta nucleotide sequences per donor were sequenced, and roughly 17% of those sequences were non-productive. Of the approximately 400 genotyped donors, approximately 82% fell in the genetic ancestry cluster associated with self-reported Caucasian donors. The study aimed to test whether signatures of past pathogen exposure could be identified by cataloging public T cell receptors. In a later analysis, previously published TCR beta repertoires from 550 to 750 donors were re-analyzed and high-resolution HLA genotyping was added so that TCR occurrence patterns could be studied. An earlier analysis of 587 of the donors used high-throughput TCR beta sequencing to judge whether each TCR beta V gene segment behaved as functional or pseudogenic. In the later analysis, no new phenotypic data were used to find candidate immune exposures; instead, reliance was placed on TCR beta sequences and their occurrence across donors. A later genetic analysis used genome-wide SNP genotypes for about 60% of the roughly 700 donors, treating that subset as a discovery cohort. To predict cytomegalovirus infection status, the study combined high-throughput TCR immunosequencing, statistical association of individual TCRs with disease status, and machine learning. HLA typing covered class I and class II loci at four-digit resolution. A handful of DR-DQ haplotypes were handled as single units for association and clustering because linkage in the cohort was strong. A separate validation cohort of roughly 110 different subjects was used in addition to the roughly 670-subject first cohort. Donor age, sex, ethnicity and CMV serostatus were collected together with the repertoire data. The T cell repertoires of 550 to 850 subjects were profiled by immunosequencing and related to cytomegalovirus serostatus. Typing coverage varied by locus: roughly 620-630 donors for A, B, C, DRB1 and DQB1; under 550 for DQA1; about 570 for DPA1; about 450 for DPB1. All discovery cohort repertoires had been generated on a single sequencing platform. An early release that covered approximately 600 HLA-typed donors contained approximately 320 gigabases of sequencing data and approximately 85 million unique TCR sequences.

Libraries were prepared through the immunoSEQ multiplex PCR assay. A mixture of 60 forward primers for TCR Vbeta segments and 13 reverse primers for TCR Jbeta segments was used in the multiplex PCR. The CDR3 region of rearranged TCR beta genes was amplified from genomic DNA by a multiplex PCR assay. The amplified TCR beta libraries were sequenced on the Illumina HiSeq System as 87-base-pair reads. Under the source paper's analysis protocol: A later analysis counted some 74 million unique TCR beta chains across the 650 to 800 repertoires, and roughly 9.9 million of these chains were shared by at least two donors. Raw reads were error-corrected and collapsed into unique sequences with a nearest-neighbor algorithm that merged closely related sequences to remove PCR and sequencing errors. CDR3 sequences were aligned to IMGT reference sequences to assign V, D and J gene segments. Each retained sequence needed at least a six-nucleotide match to both a V gene segment and a J gene segment. Rearrangements were classified as productive when the CDR3 lacked stop codons and remained in frame with V and J, and all other rearrangements were classified as non-productive. CDR3 was defined by IMGT convention, running from the second conserved V-encoded cysteine to the conserved J-encoded phenylalanine. Sequences without an unambiguous match to a single V gene segment were excluded from the earlier analysis of several hundred of the donors. An earlier analysis of a few hundred of the donors classified V segments as functional when productive rearrangements were above 56.7% and as segregating when the standard deviation between donors was above 5%. To diagnose cytomegalovirus status from the catalog of TCR beta chain sequences, a statistical classification framework was built. A later analysis assigned V and J genes by comparing TCR nucleotide sequences with IMGT/GENE-DB human TR gene sequences. Using the TCRdist pipeline, a later analysis assigned CDR3 sequences along with most-parsimonious VDJ recombination scenarios. A later analysis defined each TCR beta chain by its CDR3 amino acid sequence plus V-gene family, and excluded reads lacking a unique V-gene family. As a way to deal with suspected cross-contamination and a sequencing artifact, a later analysis dropped 640 or so nucleotide sequences that were highly shared and had low generation probability. A later analysis calculated a clonal expansion index for each public chain from normalized within-repertoire ranks of inferred template counts. In a later analysis, generation probabilities were computed with a VDJ recombination model fitted to out-of-frame rearrangements, and the resulting probabilities were checked against IGoR. In a later analysis, TCR-TCR, TCR-HLA and TCR-CMV co-occurrence was scored with hypergeometric tests, and a repertoire-size bias correction was applied to TCR pairs. False discovery rates were estimated in a later analysis by permuting HLA or CMV assignments 20 times. In a later analysis, co-occurring TCRs were grouped with DBSCAN, and TCRdist sequence similarity was added when clustering was performed within HLA-allele-positive subsets. Co-occurrence clustering excluded repertoires with fewer than 30,000 or more than 120,000 public chains, plus five with anomalous nucleotide sharing. As stored in TCRdb, this immuneACCESS dataset retains in-frame rearrangements with V and J assigned. A fraction of the clones does not appear; measured against another copy, unresolved V genes explain less than half of the discrepancy, and the remainder lacks a known reason. V and J calls and clone size are those listed in that table; D and trimming were worked out from the DNA. This sample's listing comprises about 74,000 clones. Of the sample, roughly 7.4% is held by the ten largest clones.

The investigation overall reported the following: A further reported finding was that TCR beta sequences accurately predicted the HLA-A and HLA-B alleles for most subjects in the first cohort. In a later analysis, HLA-associated TCR beta chains showed more clonal expansion and lower generation probabilities than non-associated chains that were equally common. According to the authors, the approach could potentially be generalized to other disease states and immunological phenotypes. A later analysis associated 15,000 to 20,000 TCR beta sequences with specific HLA alleles at a false discovery rate of 0.05. According to a later genetic analysis, donors in an Asian-associated ancestry cluster had fewer N-insertions in productive TCRs than the roughly 660-donor mean. The study listed around 160 TCR beta chains as associated with cytomegalovirus. Because HLA typing was missing for some donors at each locus, association tests included only the typed subset. According to a later analysis, parvovirus B19, influenza, CMV and Epstein-Barr virus appeared linked to several top co-occurrence clusters. Correlated functional status among segregating V segments might reflect linkage disequilibrium, but an unknown experimental factor could not be ruled out. An association between a missense DCLRE1C variant and V-gene and J-gene trimming of TCR beta chains was found in a later genetic analysis and replicated in an independent cohort. Immune exposure information for the cohort was limited to CMV serostatus. In both the original and validation cohorts, the classifier was reported to diagnose cytomegalovirus status with high specificity and sensitivity. In a later analysis, TCR association rates were found to vary across HLA loci, with the most associated TCRs seen for DRB1 alleles and the fewest for HLA-C alleles. Because counts were too low, about 17 rarely observed V segments, including chromosome 9 orphons, were excluded from the earlier analysis of fewer than 650 of the donors. When HLA alleles, especially DR and DQ, strongly co-occurred, attributing TCR associations to individual alleles was difficult. A group of highly shared sequence variants was considered likely to be a technical artifact of the sequencing pipeline. In this cohort, only TCR beta chains were sequenced, and detectable features were limited by the absence of alpha or paired-chain data. According to a later analysis, most CMV-associated TCR beta chains appeared to be HLA-restricted, and the HLA associations seemed to be driven largely by CMV exposure. In vitro tests confirmed that a few of the cytomegalovirus-associated TCR beta chains recognize cytomegalovirus antigens. Sequencing depth was assumed to be roughly uniform across donors in the presence/absence analyses, though that assumption may not hold. Broadly in line with IMGT annotations, most TCR beta V segments showed up in productive rearrangements about 90% or about 30% of the time in an earlier analysis of 450 to 600 of the donors. Across donors, most TCR sequences were observed very rarely, whereas some public TCRs were present in many individuals. The 87-base-pair reads could not distinguish some IMGT-functional V segments, including TRBV6-2 and TRBV6-3, so those segments were excluded.

Per the germline V gene, SGHVS is the CDR1 and FQNEAQ is the CDR2. The CDR3 sequence holds 15 residues, the cysteine and phenylalanine included. Of all the DNA, just the CDR3 is kept, 45 bases in frame from base 1. V and J are trimmed by 4 bases and 3 bases, and the gene matches miss 9 bases of the junction. The cohort comprised 710 or so healthy bone marrow donors. At the time of sampling, all cohort members were nominally healthy, though unrecorded immune exposures were likely present. The donor tested CMV seropositive, placing the donor among the 250 to 350 seropositive members of the cohort. Each donor provided a peripheral blood sample, and peripheral blood mononuclear cells were used for TCR beta sequencing. Genomic DNA was extracted from the blood cell samples with the Qiagen DNeasy Blood Extraction Kit.

Specimen: PBMCs. The receptor's source is a female donor in good health and CMV-seropositive. Here the chain combines TRBV7-8 and TRBJ2-7, and TRBD2 aligns with 7 junction nucleotides. The CDR3 protein sequence reads: CASSSGRGRLYEQYF. In nucleotide form, the sequence is TGTGCCAGCAGCTCAGGGAGGGGACGCCTCTACGAGCAGTACTTC.